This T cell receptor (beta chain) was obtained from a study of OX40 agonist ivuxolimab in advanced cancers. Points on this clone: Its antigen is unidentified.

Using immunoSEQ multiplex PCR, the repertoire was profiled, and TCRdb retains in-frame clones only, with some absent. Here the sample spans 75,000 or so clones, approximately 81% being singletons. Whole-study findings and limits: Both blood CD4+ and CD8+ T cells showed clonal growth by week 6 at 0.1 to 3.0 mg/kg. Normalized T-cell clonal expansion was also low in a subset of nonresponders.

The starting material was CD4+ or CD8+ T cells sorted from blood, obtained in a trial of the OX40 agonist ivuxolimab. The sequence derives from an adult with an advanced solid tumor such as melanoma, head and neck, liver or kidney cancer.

The CDR3 nucleotides are TGTGCCAGCAGTCCCACCAGGTGGTTGGATTCACCCCTCCACTTT. Translating it yields CASSPTRWLDSPLHF. This chain connects TRBV27 to TRBJ1-6; D is unresolved. The CDR3 runs to 15 residues. Germline CDR1 reads MNHEY; CDR2 reads SMNVEV (reference sequence). Trimming removed 5 bases at V and 8 bases at J, with 16 bases between.